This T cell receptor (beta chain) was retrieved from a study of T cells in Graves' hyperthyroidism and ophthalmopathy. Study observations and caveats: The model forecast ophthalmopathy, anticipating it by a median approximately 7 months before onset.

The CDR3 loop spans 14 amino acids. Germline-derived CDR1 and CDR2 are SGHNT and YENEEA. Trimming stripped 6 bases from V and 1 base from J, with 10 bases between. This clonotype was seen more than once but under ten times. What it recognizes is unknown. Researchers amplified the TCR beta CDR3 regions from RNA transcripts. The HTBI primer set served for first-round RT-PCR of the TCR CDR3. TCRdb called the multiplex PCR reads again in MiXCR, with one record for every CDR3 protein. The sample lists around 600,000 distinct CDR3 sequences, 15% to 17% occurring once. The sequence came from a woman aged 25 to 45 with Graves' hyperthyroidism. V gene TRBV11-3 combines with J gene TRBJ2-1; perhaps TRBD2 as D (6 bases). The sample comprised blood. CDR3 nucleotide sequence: TGTGCCAGCAGTAAGGAGGGATCCTACAATGAGCAGTTCTTC. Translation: CASSKEGSYNEQFF.